These 8 T cell receptor beta chains originate from one sample sequenced in a study of shared clonotypes between healthy human individuals. Profiling relied on immunoSEQ multiplex PCR, and the TCRdb table lists in-frame clones only, not all of them. The sample records some 2.3 million clones, more than 85% being singletons. Sequenced sample: naive CD4+ T cells from PBMCs. Subset defined: CD45RA+ positively selected. All receptors derive from a man in his late teens or twenties in good health. Some clones in this sample may be carry-over from other donors' samples.

V and J are TRBV5-1 and TRBJ2-7; TRBD2 might be the D (5 bases). Looked up from germline, CDR1 is SGHRS and CDR2 is YFSETQ. The CDR3 is made up of 13 amino acids. Trimming shortened V by 8 bases and J by 4 bases, and 16 bases separated the two germline ends. In DNA, the CDR3 is TGCGCCAGGGACCGGGATTTATATTACGAGCAGTACTTC. Amino acid sequence: CARDRDLYYEQYF.

The chain employs TRBV5-1 and TRBJ1-1, with a weak D call TRBD1 (5 bases). Germline lookup yields CDR1 SGHRS and CDR2 YFSETQ. This CDR3 has 15 amino acids. Deletions cut 4 bases from V and 4 bases from J, with 17 bases between. In nucleotides, the CDR3 is TGCGCCAGCAGCACGGGTGGGCAGGGTCCCACTGAAGCTTTCTTT. This translates into CASSTGGQGPTEAFF.

This clone has a single count. This chain joins TRBV18 and TRBJ2-7; D uncertain. This CDR3 has 17 residues. V was cut by 2 bases and J by 0 bases, with 17 bases left in between. CDR1 is KGHSH and CDR2 is LQKENI in the germline V gene. The CDR3 DNA sequence: TGTGCCAGCTCACCATTTGTCGGCGTTCCGAACTCCTACGAGCAGTACTTC. Its protein is CASSPFVGVPNSYEQYF.

V and J are TRBV5-4 and TRBJ2-5, with TRBD1 identical over 8 bases. Germline CDR1 and CDR2: SGHNT and YYREEE (reference sequence). Losses at the gene ends were 3 bases for V and 3 bases for J; bases not matched to a gene: 4. The CDR3 covers 14 residues. In nucleotides, the CDR3 is TGTGCCAGCAGCTCCCCGACAGGGGAAGAGACCCAGTACTTC. Translating it yields CASSSPTGEETQYF.

The gene calls are TRBV7-8 and TRBJ2-1, with TRBD2 identical over 9 bases. Unmatched junction bases numbered 7, after V lost 4 bases and J lost 6 bases. The CDR3 is made up of 15 amino acids. Germline V gene sequence: CDR1 SGHVS, CDR2 FQNEAQ. This CDR3 is CASSSRWREGNEQFF. CDR3 nucleotide sequence: TGTGCCAGCAGCTCCCGTTGGCGGGAGGGCAATGAGCAGTTCTTC.

This rearrangement joins TRBV7-2 to TRBJ1-5; no reliable D call. The CDR3 loop spans 14 amino acids. Deletions cut 4 bases from V and 3 bases from J, with 10 bases between. CDR1 is SGHTA, CDR2 FQGNSA, per germline. The CDR3 region has the DNA TGTGCCAGCAGCTCACAAGTTTCCAATCAGCCCCAGCATTTT. This sequence encodes CASSSQVSNQPQHF. Full variable domain (remainder filled in from reference TRBV7-2 and TRBJ1-5): GAGVSQSPSNKVTEKGKDVELRCDPISGHTALYWYRQSLGQGLEFLIYFQGNSAPDKSGLPSDRFSAERTGGSVSTLTIQRTQQEDSAVYLCASSSQVSNQPQHFGDGTRLSIL.

This chain uses TRBV5-5 with TRBJ1-2; D perhaps matches TRBD1 (6 bases). The V end lost 0 bases, the J end lost 4 bases, and 13 bases lay between the germline ends. The CDR3 is made up of 15 amino acids. Germline CDR1 and CDR2: SGHKS and YYEKEE (reference sequence). The CDR3 DNA reads as TGTGCCAGCAGCTTGGAGACAGGACGTGGCTATGGCTACACCTTC. This codes for CASSLETGRGYGYTF.

V usage is TRBV29-1 and J usage is TRBJ2-1; 8 nucleotides align to TRBD1. From germline, CDR1 is SQVTM and CDR2 ANQGSEA. V was pared by 2 bases and J by 12 bases, with 12 bases of the junction left unmatched. This CDR3 spans 14 amino acids. CDR3 amino acids: CSVELRTGIGGQFF. The CDR3, as DNA: TGCAGCGTTGAATTGCGGACAGGGATTGGGGGGCAGTTCTTC.